The 21 T cell receptor beta chains reported below all come from one sample, sequenced in a study of cytomegalovirus exposure and HLA in healthy donors. PCR was performed using 60 Vbeta and 13 Jbeta primers. Using immunoSEQ multiplex PCR, the repertoire was profiled, and TCRdb retains in-frame clones only, with some absent. Of around 190,000 clones listed, 65% to 75% are singletons. Sequencing used PBMCs. All receptors derive from a man between 25 and 39 years old in good health and CMV-seropositive.

This chain links TRBV6-1 with TRBJ1-5; possibly TRBD1 for D (5 bases). The CDR3 is 13 amino acids. V dropped 3 bases and J dropped 6 bases, with 9 bases sitting between them. Germline CDR1 and CDR2: MNHNS and SASEGT. Here the CDR3 DNA reads TGTGCCAGCAGTGACATAGGGGTTCAGCCCCAGCATTTT. As protein: CASSDIGVQPQHF.

J is TRBJ1-6 and V is TRBV5-1; the match to TRBD1 covers 7 bases. Losses at the gene ends were 0 bases for V and 6 bases for J; bases not matched to a gene: 9. CDR1 and CDR2 from the germline V gene are SGHRS and YFSETQ. This CDR3 contains 17 residues. This CDR3 is CASSLAGTAGSNSPLHF. CDR3 nucleotides: TGCGCCAGCAGCTTGGCCGGGACAGCAGGCAGTAATTCACCCCTCCACTTT.

The rearrangement joins TRBV29-1 to TRBJ2-7; 10 bases fit TRBD1. Trimming took 7 bases from V and 12 from J; bases not matched to a gene: 12. Germline V gene data show CDR1 as SQVTM and CDR2 as ANQGSEA. This CDR3 has 12 amino acids. CDR3 DNA sequence: TGCAGCGGTGACACCGGGACAGGGGCCATGTACTTC. This sequence encodes CSGDTGTGAMYF.

The chain links TRBV5-4 to TRBJ2-5; maybe TRBD1 (6 bases). Germline V gene data show CDR1 as SGHNT and CDR2 as YYREEE (reference sequence). V gave up 5 bases and J gave up 3 bases, with 11 bases separating them. The CDR3 contains 13 residues. Here the CDR3 reads CASSSSGEETQYF. In DNA form, the CDR3 reads TGTGCCAGCAGTTCCTCAGGGGAAGAGACCCAGTACTTC.

The V gene is TRBV18, the J gene TRBJ2-1; D perhaps matches TRBD1 (6 bases). V was shortened by 2 bases and J by 0 bases, with 14 bases between the two germline ends. Germline V gives CDR1 KGHSH, CDR2 LQKENI. The CDR3 has 17 residues. The CDR3 region is CASSPDAGQSSYNEQFF. In DNA form, the CDR3 reads TGTGCCAGCTCACCAGACGCCGGACAGAGCTCCTACAATGAGCAGTTCTTC.

This chain connects TRBV28 to TRBJ2-7; D ambiguous. This CDR3 has 15 residues. Trimming took off 5 bases at V and 1 base at J, with 15 bases between the two ends. The V gene's germline CDR1 is MDHEN and CDR2 SYDVKM. The CDR3 region is CASSTFLPGSYEQYF. CDR3 sequence (DNA): TGTGCCAGCAGTACTTTCCTCCCAGGATCCTACGAGCAGTACTTC.

This rearrangement joins TRBV7-6 to TRBJ2-5, with a weak D call TRBD1 (6 bases). The ends were cut back, 5 bases at V and 4 bases at J, with 17 bases in the middle. The CDR3 length is 15 residues. Germline V CDR1 and CDR2: SGHVS, FNYEAQ. The CDR3 region is CASSPSTGWGETQYF. The CDR3 nucleotides read TGTGCCAGCAGCCCATCCACAGGGTGGGGAGAGACCCAGTACTTC. The variable domain in full, with the rest retrieved from reference TRBV7-6 and TRBJ2-5, is GAGVSQSPRYKVTKRGQDVALRCDPISGHVSLYWYRQALGQGPEFLTYFNYEAQQDKSGLPNDRFSAERPEGSISTLTIQRTEQRDSAMYRCASSPSTGWGETQYFGPGTRLLVL.

This clone turned up a few times. The rearrangement joins TRBV12-5 to TRBJ2-5; D might be TRBD2 (7 bases). This CDR3 has 15 amino acids. Trimming shortened V by 7 bases and J by 4 bases, and 19 bases separated the two germline ends. CDR1 and CDR2 (germline): LGHNT, FRNRAP. The CDR3 region is CASAWGEGVRETQYF. CDR3 in DNA: TGTGCTAGTGCTTGGGGGGAGGGGGTAAGAGAGACCCAGTACTTC. The full variable domain, completed using reference TRBV12-5 and TRBJ2-5, is DARVTQTPRHKVTEMGQEVTMRCQPILGHNTVFWYRQTMMQGLELLAYFRNRAPLDDSGMPKDRFSAEMPDATLATLKIQPSEPRDSAVYFCASAWGEGVRETQYFGPGTRLLVL.

This clone was detected only a few times. This chain links TRBV11-2 with TRBJ1-6; D remains unclear. Germline CDR1 and CDR2: SGHAT and FQNNGV. Between the trimmed V and J ends, which lost 5 bases and 0 bases, there was a span of 8 bases. There are 15 residues in the CDR3. In nucleotides, the CDR3 is TGTGCCAGCAGCCTCCCGGGCTCCTATAATTCACCCCTCCACTTT. Protein product: CASSLPGSYNSPLHF.

Note on this clone: Relative to the germline gene, one junction end is altered; a read error may explain this. The chain couples TRBV7-9 to TRBJ1-2; tentative D call: TRBD1 (6 bases). This CDR3 comprises 16 residues. Germline loops: CDR1 SEHNR, CDR2 FQNEAQ (reference sequence). In DNA form, the CDR3 reads TGTTCCAGCAGCTCGCCCAACAGGGCGGGAGACTATGGCTACACCTTC. Protein sequence: CSSSSPNRAGDYGYTF.

This chain uses TRBV5-4 with TRBJ2-7, with a possible D match to TRBD1 (7 bases). The CDR3 contains 14 residues. The germline V gene has CDR1 SGHNT and CDR2 YYREEE (reference sequence). The V gene lost 4 bases and the J gene lost 5 bases, with 16 bases spanning the gap. The CDR3 is CASSRGGGSDEQYF. The CDR3 coding sequence is TGTGCCAGCAGCCGAGGAGGGGGCTCGGACGAGCAGTACTTC.

The V call is TRBV5-8, the J call TRBJ1-5, with TRBD1 matching over 7 bases. CDR1 and CDR2 (germline): SGHTS, YDEGEE. V lost 0 bases and J lost 1; bases outside the gene matches: 4. This CDR3 comprises 16 residues. The CDR3, as DNA: TGTGCCAGCAGCTTGGAGTGGGGACAGAGCAATCAGCCCCAGCATTTT. Its protein is CASSLEWGQSNQPQHF.

The rearrangement uses TRBV11-2 and TRBJ1-1; D might be TRBD1 (5 bases). Looked up from germline, CDR1 is SGHAT and CDR2 is FQNNGV. Between the trimmed V and J ends, which lost 4 bases and 6 bases, there was a span of 15 bases. The CDR3 spans 14 residues. The CDR3 is CASSSEWGRAEAFF. DNA of the CDR3: TGTGCCAGCAGCTCTGAATGGGGGAGGGCTGAAGCTTTCTTT.

This chain joins TRBV18 and TRBJ2-1; TRBD2 matches 12 bases. V was pared by 8 bases and J by 2 bases, with 4 bases of the junction left unmatched. CDR1 KGHSH and CDR2 LQKENI come from the germline V gene. The CDR3 covers 15 residues. CDR3 DNA: TGTGCCAGCCGACCTAGCGGGAGGGCCTACAATGAGCAGTTCTTC. Translating it yields CASRPSGRAYNEQFF.

This chain connects TRBV6-5 to TRBJ2-5; a possible D gene is TRBD2 (5 bases). Germline CDR1 MNHEY, CDR2 SVGAGI. V shed 0 bases and J shed 2 bases, with 13 bases lying between them. The CDR3 sequence is 16 residues long. The chain's CDR3 is CASSYSFSAPQETQYF. DNA of the CDR3: TGTGCCAGCAGTTACTCATTTAGCGCCCCTCAAGAGACCCAGTACTTC.

Only one count was recorded for this clone. The V gene is TRBV4-1, the J gene TRBJ2-7, with D perhaps matching TRBD2 (5 bases). V lost 3 bases, J lost 4 bases, and 16 bases lay in between. The CDR3 sequence is 15 residues long. Germline CDR1 is MGHRA and CDR2 is YSYEKL. The CDR3 DNA reads as TGCGCCAGCAGCCACTCCGGACCTTCGGGGTACGAGCAGTACTTC. Encoded protein: CASSHSGPSGYEQYF.

V usage is TRBV19 and J usage is TRBJ2-3, with 8 positions matching TRBD1. With V trimmed by 3 bases and J by 3 bases, 8 bases remained unmatched. The CDR3 length is 16 residues. CDR1 is LNHDA, CDR2 SQIVND, per germline (reference sequence). In DNA, the CDR3 is TGTGCCAGTAGTATCCGGGGCAGGGGGCGGACAGATACGCAGTATTTT. It is translated as CASSIRGRGRTDTQYF.

V and J are TRBV12-5 and TRBJ1-5; D may be TRBD1 (6 bases). V shed 4 bases and J shed 1 base, with 20 bases lying between them. The CDR3 covers 18 residues. Germline V gene data show CDR1 as LGHNT and CDR2 as FRNRAP. The chain's CDR3 is CASGSQEGGFRSNQPQHF. CDR3 coding DNA: TGTGCTAGTGGTTCTCAGGAGGGGGGGTTCAGGAGCAATCAGCCCCAGCATTTT.

This chain uses TRBV6-1 with TRBJ1-1; D is possibly TRBD1 (6 bases). V was cut by 3 bases and J by 7 bases, with 12 bases left in between. CDR3 length: 13 amino acids. Germline-derived CDR1 and CDR2 are MNHNS and SASEGT. CDR3 in amino acids: CASSDINRVEAFF. The CDR3 DNA is TGTGCCAGCAGTGATATAAACAGGGTTGAAGCTTTCTTT.

The chain links TRBV11-3 to TRBJ2-3; 8 bases map to TRBD2. V shed 5 bases and J 4 bases; nucleotides not matched to a gene: 5. Germline V gene lookup returns CDR1 SGHNT and CDR2 YENEEA. There are 14 residues in the CDR3. CDR3 nucleotide sequence: TGTGCCAGCAGCCCTGGGCGGGGGGCAGATACGCAGTATTTT. This translates into CASSPGRGADTQYF.

The J gene is TRBJ2-3, the V gene TRBV7-9, with 10 bases that match TRBD2. The length of the CDR3 is 15 residues. The junction had 5 bases not matched to a gene; V was cut back by 5 bases and J by 3 bases. CDR1 and CDR2 from the germline V gene are SEHNR and FQNEAQ (reference sequence). Written as DNA, the CDR3 is TGTGCCAGCAGCGAAACTAGCGGGGTTACAGATACGCAGTATTTT. Amino acid sequence: CASSETSGVTDTQYF. Variable domain in full (rest from reference TRBV7-9 and TRBJ2-3): DTGVSQNPRHKITKRGQNVTFRCDPISEHNRLYWYRQTLGQGPEFLTYFQNEAQLEKSRLLSDRFSAERPKGSFSTLEIQRTEQGDSAMYLCASSETSGVTDTQYFGPGTRLTVL.